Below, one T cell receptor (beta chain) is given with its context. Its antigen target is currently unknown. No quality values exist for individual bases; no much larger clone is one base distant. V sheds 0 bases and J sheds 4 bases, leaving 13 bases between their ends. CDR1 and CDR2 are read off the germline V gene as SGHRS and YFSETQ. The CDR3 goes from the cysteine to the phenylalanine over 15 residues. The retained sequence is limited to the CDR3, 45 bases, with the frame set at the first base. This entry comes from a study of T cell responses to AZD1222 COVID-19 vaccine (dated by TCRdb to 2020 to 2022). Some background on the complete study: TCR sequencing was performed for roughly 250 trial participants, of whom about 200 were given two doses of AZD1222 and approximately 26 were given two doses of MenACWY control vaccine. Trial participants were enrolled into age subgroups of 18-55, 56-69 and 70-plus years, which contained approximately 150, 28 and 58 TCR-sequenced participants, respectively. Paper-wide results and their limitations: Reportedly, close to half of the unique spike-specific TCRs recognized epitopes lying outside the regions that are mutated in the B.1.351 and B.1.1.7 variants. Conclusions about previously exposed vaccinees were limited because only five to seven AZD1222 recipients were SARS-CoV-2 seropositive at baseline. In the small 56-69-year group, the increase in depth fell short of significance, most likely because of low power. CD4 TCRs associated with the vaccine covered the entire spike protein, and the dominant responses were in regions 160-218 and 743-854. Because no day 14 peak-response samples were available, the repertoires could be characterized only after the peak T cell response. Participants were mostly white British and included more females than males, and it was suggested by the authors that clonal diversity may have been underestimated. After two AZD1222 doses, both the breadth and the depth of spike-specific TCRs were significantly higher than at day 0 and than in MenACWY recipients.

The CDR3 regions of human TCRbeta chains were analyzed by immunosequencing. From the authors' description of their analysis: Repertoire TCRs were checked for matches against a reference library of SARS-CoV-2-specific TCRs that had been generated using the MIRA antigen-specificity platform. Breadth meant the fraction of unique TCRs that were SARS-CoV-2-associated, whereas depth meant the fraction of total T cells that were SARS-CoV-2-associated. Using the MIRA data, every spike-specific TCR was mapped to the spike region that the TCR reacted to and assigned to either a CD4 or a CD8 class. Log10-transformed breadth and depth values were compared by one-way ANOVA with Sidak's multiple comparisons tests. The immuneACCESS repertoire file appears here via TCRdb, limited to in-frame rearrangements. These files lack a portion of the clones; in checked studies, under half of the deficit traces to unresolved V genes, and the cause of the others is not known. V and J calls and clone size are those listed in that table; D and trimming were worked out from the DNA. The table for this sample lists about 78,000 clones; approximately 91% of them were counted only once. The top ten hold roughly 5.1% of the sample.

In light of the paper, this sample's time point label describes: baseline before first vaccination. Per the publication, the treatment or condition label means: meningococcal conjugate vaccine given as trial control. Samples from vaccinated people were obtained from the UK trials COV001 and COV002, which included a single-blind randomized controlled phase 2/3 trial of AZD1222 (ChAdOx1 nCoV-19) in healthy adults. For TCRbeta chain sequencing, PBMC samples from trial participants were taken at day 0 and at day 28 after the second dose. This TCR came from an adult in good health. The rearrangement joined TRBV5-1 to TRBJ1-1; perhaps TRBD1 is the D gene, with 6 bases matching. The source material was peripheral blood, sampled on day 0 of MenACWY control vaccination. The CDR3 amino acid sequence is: CASSLGGGRVTEAFF. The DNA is TGCGCCAGCAGCTTGGGAGGGGGGCGAGTCACTGAAGCTTTCTTT.